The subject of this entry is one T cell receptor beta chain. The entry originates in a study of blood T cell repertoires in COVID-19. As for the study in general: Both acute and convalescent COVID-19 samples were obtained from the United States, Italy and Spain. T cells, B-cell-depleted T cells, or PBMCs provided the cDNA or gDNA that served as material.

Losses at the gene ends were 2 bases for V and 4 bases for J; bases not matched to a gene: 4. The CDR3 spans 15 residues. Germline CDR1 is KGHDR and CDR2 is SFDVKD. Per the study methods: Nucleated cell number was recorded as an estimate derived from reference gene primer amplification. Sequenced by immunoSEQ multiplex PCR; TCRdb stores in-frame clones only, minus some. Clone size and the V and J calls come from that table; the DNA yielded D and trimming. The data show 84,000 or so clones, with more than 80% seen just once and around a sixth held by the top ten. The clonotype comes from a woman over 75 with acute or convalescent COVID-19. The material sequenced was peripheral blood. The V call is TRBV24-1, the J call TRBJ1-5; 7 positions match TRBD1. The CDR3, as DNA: TGTGCCACCAGTGATTCGGGACAGACAAATCAGCCCCAGCATTTT. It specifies CATSDSGQTNQPQHF.